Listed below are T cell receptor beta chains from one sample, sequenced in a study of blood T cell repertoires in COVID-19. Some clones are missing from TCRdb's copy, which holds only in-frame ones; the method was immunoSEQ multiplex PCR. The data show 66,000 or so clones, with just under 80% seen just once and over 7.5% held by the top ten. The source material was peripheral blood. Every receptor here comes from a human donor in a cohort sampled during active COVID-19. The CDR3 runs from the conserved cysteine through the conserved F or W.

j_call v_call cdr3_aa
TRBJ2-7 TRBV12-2 CASRFQGSRRSYEQYF
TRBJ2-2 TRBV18 CASSSGQGNTGELFF
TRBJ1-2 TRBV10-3 CAISVDRPYGYTF
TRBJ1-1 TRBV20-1 CSASDRLALSAFF
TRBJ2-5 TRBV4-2 CASSQGLKGAETQYF
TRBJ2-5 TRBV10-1 CASSDSLQETQYF
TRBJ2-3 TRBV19 CASSIIADTQYF
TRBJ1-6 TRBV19 CASRVDSLVDSPLHF
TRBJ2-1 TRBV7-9 CASSLSEGGYNEQFF
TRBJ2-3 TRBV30 CAWNSPGEITDTQYF
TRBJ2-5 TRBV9 CASSAQQQETQYF
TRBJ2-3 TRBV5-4 CASSSRTGEGDTQYF
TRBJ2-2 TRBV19 CASSNGPGELFF
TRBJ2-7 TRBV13 CASSFGAAYYEQYF
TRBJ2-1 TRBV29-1 CSVGQGGYNEQFF
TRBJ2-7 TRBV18 CASSPTAGGGRSEQYF
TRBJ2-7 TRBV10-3 CAISEQGEQYF
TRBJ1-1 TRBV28 CASSEPGVSMNTEAFF
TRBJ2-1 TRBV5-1 CASSATGEPFNEQFF
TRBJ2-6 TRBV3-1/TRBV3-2 CASSLGTGAGANVLTF
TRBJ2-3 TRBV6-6 CASRSGRDTDTQYF
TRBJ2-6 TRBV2 CASSERDWAFGGANVLTF
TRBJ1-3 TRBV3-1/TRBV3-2 CASSQEGEKGLSGNTIYF